Reported below is one T cell receptor (beta chain). The data were taken from a study of shared clonotypes between healthy human individuals. Deep-level running was used for the assay. Libraries were prepared by immunoSEQ multiplex PCR; TCRdb keeps only in-frame clonotypes and omits some of them. The sample lists some 2.3 million clones; 85% to 95% were seen once. There were only Caucasian adults among the donors, and all lived in Nashville, Tennessee. The CDR3 runs to 17 residues. CDR1 is SGHDT and CDR2 is YYEEEE in the germline V gene. V shed 5 bases, J shed 1 base, and the junction held 9 bases outside the gene matches.

Specimen: naive CD4+ T cells from PBMCs. Subset in this sample: CD45RA+ positively selected. V usage is TRBV5-6 and J usage is TRBJ1-2; 12 nucleotides align to TRBD1. The receptor was derived from a man younger than 35 in good health. Some clones in this sample may be carry-over from other donors' samples. As DNA, the CDR3 is TGTGCCAGCAGTGCGGGACAGGGGGCCCTGCATAACTATGGCTACACCTTC. Its protein product is CASSAGQGALHNYGYTF.